The rows below give T cell receptor beta chains drawn from one sample of a study of CD8+CD57+ T cells in acquired aplastic anemia. Via MiXCR, TCRdb re-called the reads, giving one row per CDR3 protein. The data show approximately 200,000 distinct CDR3 sequences, with 61% seen just once and roughly 29% held by the top ten. Specimen: sorted CD4+, CD8+, or CD8+CD57+ T cells (not recorded which) from PBMCs. The receptors come from a human donor in good health. The CDR3 runs from the conserved cysteine through the conserved F or W. The order of the fields is clone size, D gene, V gene, J gene, CDR3 protein, CDR3 DNA. D genes are given only for firm matches. The size of a clone is reported for some rows only, either as once, few or many, or as a class for expanded clones.

>-|TRBD2|TRBV10-3|TRBJ2-1
CASKAGGPNEQFF
TGTGCCAGCAAAGCGGGAGGGCCGAATGAGCAGTTCTTC
>-|-|TRBV7-8|TRBJ1-1
CASSLKRNTEAFF
TGTGCCAGCAGCTTGAAGAGGAACACTGAAGCTTTCTTT
>-|-|TRBV4-3|TRBJ2-7
CASSQERRSSYEQYF
TGCGCCAGCAGCCAAGAGAGGAGGAGCTCCTACGAGCAGTACTTC
>once|-|TRBV19|TRBJ2-7
CASSIGGPEQYF
TGTGCCAGTAGTATCGGAGGGCCCGAGCAGTACTTC
>many|-|TRBV20-1|TRBJ2-5
CSVGTQYF
TGCAGTGTAGGGACCCAGTACTTC
>few|-|TRBV6-5|TRBJ1-5
CASNQPGPVANQPQHF
TGTGCCAGCAATCAACCGGGCCCAGTGGCCAATCAGCCCCAGCATTTT
>-|TRBD2|TRBV9|TRBJ2-7
CASSVGSSGNFYEQYF
TGTGCCAGCAGCGTAGGGTCTAGCGGGAATTTCTACGAGCAGTACTTC
>many|TRBD2|TRBV7-9|TRBJ2-3
CASSPTPILAGMGDTQYF
TGTGCCAGCAGCCCTACGCCCATTCTAGCGGGGATGGGAGATACGCAGTATTTT
>-|-|TRBV7-9|TRBJ2-5
CASSPIRGSQETQYF
TGTGCCAGCAGCCCAATTAGGGGCAGCCAAGAGACCCAGTACTTC
>-|-|TRBV10-2|TRBJ2-7
CANSGTPLEQYF
TGTGCCAACTCCGGGACACCCCTCGAGCAGTACTTC
>few|TRBD2|TRBV29-1|TRBJ2-7
CSVLGLAGEPSYEQYF
TGCAGCGTCCTCGGACTAGCGGGGGAACCTTCCTACGAGCAGTACTTC
>-|-|TRBV20-1|TRBJ2-3
CSAQTVGDTQYF
TGCAGTGCACAAACAGTGGGAGATACGCAGTATTTT
>-|TRBD1|TRBV20-1|TRBJ2-7
CSASRQGLPYEQYF
TGCAGTGCTAGTAGACAGGGGTTACCTTACGAGCAGTACTTC
>few|TRBD2|TRBV7-9|TRBJ2-7
CASTSRTSAYEQYF
TGTGCCAGCACCTCGCGGACTAGCGCCTACGAGCAGTACTTC
>many|-|TRBV7-9|TRBJ1-4
CAGADRLGKLFF
TGTGCCGGCGCTGACCGATTGGGAAAACTGTTTTTT
>-|TRBD2|TRBV9|TRBJ2-7
CASSAPVGTSGGYEQYF
TGTGCCAGCAGCGCTCCGGTAGGGACTAGCGGGGGCTACGAGCAGTACTTC
>-|-|TRBV20-1|TRBJ2-7
CSAALMGEQYF
TGCAGTGCCGCACTAATGGGGGAGCAGTACTTC
>-|-|TRBV7-2|TRBJ1-2
CASSPPGDWGYGYTF
TGTGCCAGCAGCCCCCCCGGGGATTGGGGGTATGGCTACACCTTC
>-|TRBD1|TRBV15|TRBJ1-6
CATSRGQEGSPLHF
TGTGCCACCAGCAGGGGACAGGAAGGTTCACCCCTCCACTTT
>-|-|TRBV20-1|TRBJ1-1
CSARSEILNTEAFF
TGCAGTGCTAGAAGTGAGATCCTGAACACTGAAGCTTTCTTT
>-|-|TRBV7-3|TRBJ2-1
CASSLLPQEQFF
TGTGCCAGCAGCTTACTCCCTCAAGAGCAGTTCTTC
>-|TRBD2|TRBV5-1|TRBJ2-7
CASSLQVNELGLAGVPSYF
TGCGCCAGCAGCCTCCAGGTGAACGAACTCGGACTAGCGGGAGTACCCTCATACTTC
>many|TRBD2|TRBV20-1|TRBJ2-3
CSARVPSGSGSDTQYF
TGCAGTGCTAGAGTGCCTAGCGGGAGTGGTTCAGATACGCAGTATTTT
>-|-|TRBV5-1|TRBJ1-1
CASSLAGPVNTEAFF
TGCGCCAGCAGCTTGGCCGGTCCGGTGAACACTGAAGCTTTCTTT
>-|TRBD2|TRBV2|TRBJ2-3
CASRREASGADTQYF
TGTGCCAGCAGGCGGGAGGCTAGCGGGGCTGATACGCAGTATTTT
>-|-|TRBV29-1|TRBJ2-1
CSWSFHNEQFF
TGCAGCTGGTCATTCCACAATGAGCAGTTCTTC
>once|-|TRBV20-1|TRBJ1-6
CSARATDSPLHF
TGCAGTGCTAGAGCTACGGATTCACCCCTCCACTTT
>-|TRBD2|TRBV20-1|TRBJ2-2
CSATPLAGGNTGELFF
TGCAGTGCTACTCCTCTTGCGGGGGGGAACACCGGGGAGCTGTTTTTT
>-|-|TRBV6-1|TRBJ1-2
CASSEEEGYYGYTF
TGTGCCAGCAGTGAAGAGGAAGGGTACTATGGCTACACCTTC
>-|-|TRBV29-1|TRBJ1-1
CSVGANTEAFF
TGCAGCGTTGGAGCAAACACTGAAGCTTTCTTT
>-|-|TRBV20-1|TRBJ1-2
CSARDYSRESYGYTF
TGCAGTGCTAGAGACTATAGTAGGGAAAGTTATGGCTACACCTTC
>-|TRBD1|TRBV29-1|TRBJ2-3
CSAGDRTTDTQYF
TGCAGCGCTGGGGACAGGACGACAGATACGCAGTATTTT
>-|-|TRBV9|TRBJ1-6
CASSYSGTSSSPLHF
TGTGCCAGCAGTTACTCAGGGACATCAAGTTCACCCCTCCACTTT
>-|-|TRBV7-2|TRBJ2-7
CASRETGFNEQYF
TGTGCCAGCAGGGAAACAGGGTTTAATGAGCAGTACTTC
>-|-|TRBV7-3|TRBJ2-7
CASSFSPVSYEQYF
TGTGCCAGCAGCTTTTCCCCAGTCTCCTACGAGCAGTACTTC
>once|TRBD1|TRBV14|TRBJ2-7
CASSLQGGISYEQYF
TGTGCCAGCAGCCTTCAAGGGGGCATTTCCTACGAGCAGTACTTC
>-|-|TRBV30|TRBJ2-5
CAWTASGIQETQYF
TGTGCCTGGACCGCATCGGGAATCCAAGAGACCCAGTACTTC
>once|-|TRBV10-2|TRBJ2-5
CASSEFAGQETQYF
TGCGCCAGTAGTGAGTTCGCGGGTCAAGAGACCCAGTACTTC
>few|TRBD2|TRBV7-9|TRBJ2-7
CASSPTSEYSYEQYF
TGTGCCAGCAGCCCCACTAGCGAATATTCCTACGAGCAGTACTTC
>-|-|TRBV7-9|TRBJ2-3
CASSSGQHTDTQYF
TGTGCCAGCAGTTCTGGGCAGCACACAGATACGCAGTATTTT
>-|-|TRBV6-6|TRBJ2-5
CASSDYARIQETQYF
TGTGCCAGCAGTGACTATGCTCGGATCCAAGAGACCCAGTACTTC
>few|TRBD2|TRBV20-1|TRBJ2-5
CSARGIAGGRETQYF
TGCAGTGCTAGAGGAATAGCGGGAGGGCGTGAGACCCAGTACTTC